This entry describes one T cell receptor (beta chain). Its antigen remains unknown. All donors were healthy HIV-negative adults lacking recent acute infections or vaccinations. The length of the CDR3 is 14 residues. Germline CDR1 reads MDHEN; CDR2 reads SYDVKM. The V gene lost 5 bases and the J gene lost 5 bases, with 10 bases spanning the gap. This entry comes from a study of shared clonotypes between healthy human individuals. The data were produced by immunoSEQ multiplex PCR, yet TCRdb's version contains in-frame clones alone and is incomplete. Among about 2.5 million clones listed, 85% to 95% were seen once. Broader study findings: Specimens sampled were limited to blood, with tissue repertoires likely differing. Expectations were that clonotype sharing among donors would be affected by sequencing depth.

This sequence was found in a man aged 18 to 29 in good health. Some clones in this sample may be carry-over from other donors' samples. Sequencing was carried out using naive CD4+ T cells from PBMCs. The sample's subset: CD45RA+ positively selected. The V gene is TRBV28, the J gene TRBJ1-6; D is possibly TRBD1 (6 bases). DNA of the CDR3: TGTGCCAGCAGTCAGCCAGGGGATAATTCACCCCTCCACTTT. It encodes CASSQPGDNSPLHF.